The clone carrying this TCR beta chain has ten or more counts. Its cognate antigen is unknown. Pregnant or lactating patients and those with other autoimmune diseases or uncontrolled infections were excluded. The data are from a study of Graves' ophthalmopathy and Graves' hyperthyroidism. Transcripts of RNA were the source for amplifying TCR beta CDR3 regions. The first-round RT-PCR employed HTBI primers together with the Qiagen OneStep RT-PCR kit. A multiplex PCR was then performed as the second round. TCRdb analysed the multiplex PCR reads with MiXCR anew, one entry per CDR3 protein. The sample contains 150,000 or so distinct CDR3 sequences, 30% to 45% of which appear only once. Overall study findings and caveats: For separating ophthalmopathy from stable hyperthyroidism, a 13-signature model gave less than 90% sensitivity and 65% to 82% specificity.

The sample was peripheral blood. This TCR was sampled from a man aged 25 to 40 with Graves' ophthalmopathy.

In DNA form, the CDR3 reads TGTGCCAGCAGTTATCCCGAGCGACAGGGGGATATCTACGAGCAGTACTTC. It codes for CASSYPERQGDIYEQYF. The rearrangement links TRBV6-2 or TRBV6-3 to TRBJ2-7; 9 bases are a match to TRBD1. V shed 3 bases, J shed 3 bases, and the junction held 12 bases outside the gene matches. Germline V gives CDR1 MNHEY, CDR2 SVGEGT. This CDR3 comprises 17 residues.